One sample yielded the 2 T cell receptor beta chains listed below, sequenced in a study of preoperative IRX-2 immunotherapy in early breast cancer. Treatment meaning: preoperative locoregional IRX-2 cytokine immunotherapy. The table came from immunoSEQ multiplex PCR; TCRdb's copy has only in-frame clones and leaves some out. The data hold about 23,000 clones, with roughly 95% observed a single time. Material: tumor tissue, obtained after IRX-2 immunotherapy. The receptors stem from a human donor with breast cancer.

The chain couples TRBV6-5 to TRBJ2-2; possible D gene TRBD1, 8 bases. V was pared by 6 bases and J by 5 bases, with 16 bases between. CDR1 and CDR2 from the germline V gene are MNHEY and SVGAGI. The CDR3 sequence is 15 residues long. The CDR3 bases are TGTGCCAGCAGCCCCGACAGGGGAGGGACCGGGGAGCTGTTTTTT. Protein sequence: CASSPDRGGTGELFF.

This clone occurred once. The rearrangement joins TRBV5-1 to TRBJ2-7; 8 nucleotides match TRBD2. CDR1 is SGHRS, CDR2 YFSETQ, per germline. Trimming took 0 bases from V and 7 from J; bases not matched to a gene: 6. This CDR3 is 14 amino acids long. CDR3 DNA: TGCGCCAGCAGCTTGGCCACGGGAGGGTCTGAGCAGTACTTC. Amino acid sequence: CASSLATGGSEQYF.